This T cell receptor beta chain was sequenced in a study of blood T cell repertoires in COVID-19. Study overall: Both acute and convalescent COVID-19 samples were obtained from the United States, Italy and Spain.

TCRdb keeps only in-frame clones here, not all; method: immunoSEQ multiplex PCR. The table shows 130,000 or so clones, with roughly 79% occurring only once. CDR1 and CDR2 (germline): MNHEY, SVGEGT. V shed 4 bases and J 0 bases; nucleotides not matched to a gene: 6. The CDR3 is 16 amino acids. Sequencing was done on a sample of peripheral blood. The TCR originated in an elderly man with acute or convalescent COVID-19. The chain uses TRBV6-2 or TRBV6-3 and TRBJ1-1; 9 bases are shared with TRBD1. As DNA, the CDR3 is TGTGCCAGCAGTTCGAACAGGGGGCGCATGAACACTGAAGCTTTCTTT. Protein sequence: CASSSNRGRMNTEAFF.